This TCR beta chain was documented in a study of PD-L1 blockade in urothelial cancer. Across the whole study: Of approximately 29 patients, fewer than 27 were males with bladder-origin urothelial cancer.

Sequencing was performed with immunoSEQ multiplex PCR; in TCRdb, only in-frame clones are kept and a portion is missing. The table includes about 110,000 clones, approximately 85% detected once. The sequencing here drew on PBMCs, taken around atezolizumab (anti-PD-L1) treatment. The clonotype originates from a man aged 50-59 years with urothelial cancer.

The CDR3 protein is CASSLGQGLQETQYF. CDR3 in DNA: TGTGCCAGCAGCTTAGGACAGGGGCTCCAAGAGACCCAGTACTTC. The V and J genes are TRBV5-4 and TRBJ2-5; 9 positions match TRBD1. J lost 1 base, V lost 2 bases, and 3 bases had no gene match. The CDR3 consists of 15 residues. Germline V lookup: CDR1 SGHNT, CDR2 YYREEE (reference sequence).